This passage covers 29 T cell receptor beta chains from one sample sequenced in a study of T cells in localized non-small cell lung cancer. The method was immunoSEQ multiplex PCR; TCRdb's version includes in-frame clones alone and lacks a portion of them. The repertoire consists of 4,000 or so clones, with roughly 29% occurring once and the leading ten covering roughly 20%. The starting material was lung tumor tissue, obtained before any cancer treatment. The receptor set was obtained from a male donor aged 60 or older with stage III lung adenocarcinoma.

The sample holds many counts of this clone. The CDR3 end is not reached by the read, which stops 1 residue before it; the germline J gene fills it in. The genes are TRBV10-3 and TRBJ2-3; a possible D gene is TRBD1 (6 bases). CDR1 is ENHRY, CDR2 SYGVKD, per germline. Trimming removed 1 base at V and 2 bases at J, with 10 bases between. This CDR3 comprises 15 residues. CDR3 DNA (partial): TGTGCCATCAGTGAGTTGACAGGATTCACAGATACGCAGTAT. Protein product: CAISELTGFTDTQY. The whole CDR3 is CAISELTGFTDTQYF.

The table lists this clone with a few counts. V is TRBV18 and J is TRBJ1-2; 7 bases are a match to TRBD1. This CDR3 has 13 residues. The V gene's germline CDR1 is KGHSH and CDR2 LQKENI. V gave up 6 bases and J gave up 2 bases; unmatched junction bases: 3. The CDR3 coding sequence is TGTGCCAGCTCTTTGGGACAGAACTATGGCTACACCTTC. Protein: CASSLGQNYGYTF.

This clone qualifies as medium-sized. V usage is TRBV6-8 and J usage is TRBJ2-7, with 9 bases identical to TRBD1. Germline V lookup: CDR1 MNHGY, CDR2 SAAAGT. The CDR3 spans 17 residues. The trim removed 0 bases at V and 2 bases at J, leaving 8 bases unmatched. The CDR3 DNA reads TGTGCCAGCAGTTACTCGGACGGACAGGGGCCAGCCTACGAGCAGTACTTC. Protein sequence: CASSYSDGQGPAYEQYF.

This rearrangement joins TRBV6-8 to TRBJ1-4; no definite D call. Germline CDR1 and CDR2: MNHGY and SAAAGT. The V end lost 5 bases, the J end lost 1 base, and 8 bases lay between the germline ends. The CDR3 is made up of 14 amino acids. The CDR3 nucleotides read TGTGCCAGCAGTAGCATAAGAACTAATGAAAAACTGTTTTTT. Protein sequence: CASSSIRTNEKLFF.

The CDR3 here is CASKRGFFGGPAFTDTQYF. The CDR3 coding sequence is TGTGCCAGTAAAAGAGGCTTTTTCGGTGGGCCCGCCTTCACAGATACGCAGTATTTT. The rearrangement uses TRBV6-4 and TRBJ2-3; no definite D call. Trimming shortened V by 9 bases and J by 2 bases, and 30 bases separated the two germline ends. The CDR3 contains 19 residues. The germline V gene has CDR1 MRHNA and CDR2 SNTAGT.

This clone was counted only a few times. The genes are TRBV7-2 and TRBJ2-2; D might be TRBD2 (5 bases). Trimming took 3 bases from V and 1 from J, leaving 12 bases between them. The CDR3 is 16 amino acids. Germline V gene lookup returns CDR1 SGHTA and CDR2 FQGNSA. CDR3 nucleotide sequence: TGTGCCAGCAGCTTGTCTCCGGGGTTGAACACCGGGGAGCTGTTTTTT. Encoded protein: CASSLSPGLNTGELFF.

This clone was picked up a small number of times. This chain connects TRBV7-4 to TRBJ1-5; 7 bases line up with TRBD1. V dropped 0 bases and J dropped 6; count of bases not matched to a gene: 8. Germline V CDR1 and CDR2: SGHVT, SQSDAQ. The CDR3 length is 16 residues. The CDR3: CASSLALRDSSQPQHF. The CDR3 coding sequence is TGTGCCAGCAGCTTAGCCCTCCGGGACAGTAGTCAGCCCCAGCATTTT.

This clone has just a few counts. This chain connects TRBV18 to TRBJ2-3, with D perhaps matching TRBD1 or TRBD2 (5 bases each). Trimming took off 4 bases at V and 4 bases at J, with 15 bases between the two ends. There are 15 residues in the CDR3. Germline assignment: CDR1 KGHSH and CDR2 LQKENI. The CDR3 sequence: CASSHRGLDADTQYF. The CDR3 DNA sequence: TGTGCCAGCTCACACCGGGGCCTCGACGCAGATACGCAGTATTTT.

In DNA, the CDR3 is TGTGCCAGCAGCCCACACCCCCTGTCAGGGACCGACACCGGGGAGCTGTTTTTT. Its translation is CASSPHPLSGTDTGELFF. The chain uses TRBV7-6 and TRBJ2-2; D may be TRBD1 or TRBD2 (5 bases each). The CDR3 extends over 18 amino acids. Germline V lookup: CDR1 SGHVS, CDR2 FNYEAQ. Trimming removed 5 bases at V and 3 bases at J, with 22 bases between.

This clone has only a few counts. The genes are TRBV29-1 and TRBJ2-7, with D perhaps matching TRBD1 or TRBD2 (5 bases each). CDR1 and CDR2 from the germline V gene are SQVTM and ANQGSEA. CDR3 size: 13 residues. Trimming removed 4 bases from V and 1 base from J, with 11 bases in between. Here the CDR3 DNA reads TGCAGCGTTGGAGGGGCAGGATCCTACGAGCAGTACTTC. It is translated as CSVGGAGSYEQYF.

V is TRBV5-1 and J is TRBJ2-7, with D uncertain. The length of the CDR3 is 14 residues. V was shortened by 4 bases and J by 2 bases, with 13 bases between the two germline ends. CDR1 and CDR2 (germline): SGHRS, YFSETQ. The CDR3 spells CASSLETAPYEQYF. As DNA, the CDR3 is TGCGCCAGCAGCCTGGAGACGGCGCCCTACGAGCAGTACTTC.

This clone occurred a few times. This chain links TRBV9 with TRBJ1-2, with a possible D match to TRBD1 (6 bases). Germline loops: CDR1 SGDLS, CDR2 YYNGEE. This CDR3 has 15 residues. V lost 4 bases and J 2 bases, leaving 15 bases between the germline ends. CDR3 loop: CASSPRDNLNYGYTF. Written as DNA, the CDR3 is TGTGCCAGCAGCCCCCGGGACAACCTAAACTATGGCTACACCTTC.

Details on this clone: An end of the junction differs from the germline gene, which may be a read error. This chain links TRBV6-8 with TRBJ2-1; 11 positions agree with TRBD2. The CDR3 consists of 15 residues. Germline V gene data show CDR1 as MNHGY and CDR2 as SAAAGT. CDR3 sequence: CAISGLAGTPNEQFF. Here the CDR3 DNA reads TGTGCCATCAGTGGACTAGCGGGCACCCCCAATGAGCAGTTCTTC.

The gene calls are TRBV9 and TRBJ2-5; D tentatively fits TRBD1 or TRBD2 (6 bases each). Trimming left V 5 bases short and J 4 bases short, with 18 bases between. The CDR3 contains 15 residues. Germline V gene sequence: CDR1 SGDLS, CDR2 YYNGEE. For the CDR3, the DNA is TGTGCCAGCAGTGAACAGGGTCAGGGAGGAGAGACCCAGTACTTC. Protein sequence: CASSEQGQGGETQYF.

This chain joins TRBV6-8 and TRBJ1-6; D not resolved. Per the germline V gene, CDR1 is MNHGY and CDR2 is SAAAGT. V was pared by 0 bases and J by 14 bases, with 11 bases between. CDR3 length: 13 amino acids. The CDR3, as DNA: TGTGCCAGCAGTTACTCTTGGGAGATCACCCTCCACTTT. As protein: CASSYSWEITLHF.

The J gene is TRBJ2-1, the V gene TRBV11-3; 9 bases match TRBD2. V lost 4 bases, J lost 8 bases, and 9 bases stayed unmatched. Germline assignment: CDR1 SGHNT and CDR2 YENEEA. CDR3 size: 15 residues. CDR3 sequence reads: CASSSGTSQEDEQFF. The CDR3 region has the DNA TGTGCCAGCAGCTCCGGGACTAGCCAAGAAGATGAGCAGTTCTTC.

This clone is judged medium-sized (0.01 to 0.1%). V usage is TRBV9 and J usage is TRBJ1-1; 9 positions agree with TRBD1. The CDR3 runs to 16 residues. Germline V gene data show CDR1 as SGDLS and CDR2 as YYNGEE. Trimming at V came to 4 bases and at J to 0 bases, leaving 7 bases not matched to a gene. CDR3 amino acids: CASSILTGGMNTEAFF. The CDR3 DNA follows: TGTGCCAGCAGCATTTTGACAGGGGGAATGAACACTGAAGCTTTCTTT.

J is TRBJ2-5 and V is TRBV19, with TRBD2 identical over 12 bases. Germline trimming cut 4 bases from V and 1 base from J; bases unmatched to any gene: 4. CDR1 and CDR2 from the germline V gene are LNHDA and SQIVND (reference sequence). The CDR3 is 16 residues long. Here the CDR3 reads CASSKTSGGTQETQYF. CDR3 coding DNA: TGTGCCAGTAGTAAAACTAGCGGGGGGACCCAAGAGACCCAGTACTTC. The whole variable domain, filled in from reference TRBV19 and TRBJ2-5, reads DGGITQSPKYLFRKEGQNVTLSCEQNLNHDAMYWYRQDPGQGLRLIYYSQIVNDFQKGDIAEGYSVSREKKESFPLTVTSAQKNPTAFYLCASSKTSGGTQETQYFGPGTRLLVL.

The chain recombines TRBV4-1 with TRBJ1-1; TRBD1 is a possible D gene (5 bases). This CDR3 is 15 amino acids long. Trimming cost V 4 bases and J 3 bases, with 15 bases left between them. The germline gives CDR1 MGHRA, CDR2 YSYEKL. The CDR3, as DNA: TGCGCCAGCAGCCGTATAAGGGACGGATACACTGAAGCTTTCTTT. Translated, it gives CASSRIRDGYTEAFF.

The V gene is TRBV11-3, the J gene TRBJ1-2; no clear D. V lost 1 base to trimming and J lost 4 bases, with 13 bases between them. Germline V gives CDR1 SGHNT, CDR2 YENEEA. The CDR3 is 15 amino acids. CDR3 coding DNA: TGTGCCAGCAGCTTAGTGGGTTCCGGCCGCTATGGCTACACCTTC. It encodes CASSLVGSGRYGYTF.

This clone has only a few counts. J is TRBJ1-6 and V is TRBV11-3, with D tentatively TRBD1 (5 bases). This CDR3 is built from 14 residues. CDR1 is SGHNT, CDR2 YENEEA, per germline. V lost 5 bases, J lost 8 bases, and 13 bases lay in between. CDR3 bases: TGTGCCAGCAGCCCTCTCGGGGGGGATTCACCCCTCCACTTT. Encoded protein: CASSPLGGDSPLHF.

This clone is medium-sized (0.01 to 0.1%) by share. This chain joins TRBV4-1 and TRBJ2-5; D uncertain. Germline V lookup: CDR1 MGHRA, CDR2 YSYEKL. CDR3 length: 14 residues. V lost 0 bases to trimming and J lost 5 bases, with 10 bases between them. The CDR3: CASSQEWVTETQYF. The CDR3 region has the DNA TGCGCCAGCAGCCAAGAGTGGGTGACGGAGACCCAGTACTTC.

V gene TRBV30 combines with J gene TRBJ1-6; TRBD1 might be the D (6 bases). Trimming left V 3 bases short and J 5 bases short, with 11 bases between. The germline V gene encodes CDR1 GTSNPN and CDR2 SVGIG (reference sequence). This CDR3 spans 14 amino acids. In DNA form, the CDR3 reads TGTGCCTGGAGCGCAGGGGCCGATAATTCACCCCTCCACTTT. Encoded protein: CAWSAGADNSPLHF.

This rearrangement joins TRBV15 to TRBJ2-7, with 8 positions matching TRBD2. The trim removed 1 base at V and 6 bases at J, leaving 11 bases unmatched. CDR1 and CDR2 (germline): LNHNV, YYDKDF (reference sequence). The CDR3 is 16 residues long. The CDR3 sequence: CATSRVLGLGVGEQYF. The CDR3 nucleotides read TGTGCCACCAGCAGAGTTTTGGGACTAGGGGTGGGCGAGCAGTACTTC.

V and J are TRBV29-1 and TRBJ1-1; 9 bases match TRBD1. The V segment lost 7 bases and the J segment 1 base; nucleotides outside the gene matches: 7. The germline V gene has CDR1 SQVTM and CDR2 ANQGSEA. The CDR3 has 14 amino acids. CDR3 DNA sequence: TGCAGCGCGTTACAGGGGGCTGGGAACACTGAAGCTTTCTTT. As protein: CSALQGAGNTEAFF.

By sample fraction, this clone is medium-sized. This chain joins TRBV19 and TRBJ1-1; no firm D call. Trimming took off 4 bases at V and 0 bases at J, with 24 bases between the two ends. This CDR3 is built from 19 residues. The germline CDR1 and CDR2 sequences are LNHDA and SQIVND (reference sequence). CDR3 residues: CASSTRRGPFRGLNTEAFF. The CDR3 coding sequence is TGTGCCAGTAGTACTCGGCGCGGCCCCTTTCGAGGATTGAACACTGAAGCTTTCTTT.

V gene TRBV6-8 combines with J gene TRBJ2-7; the D gene is possibly TRBD1 (6 bases). Per germline, CDR1 MNHGY and CDR2 SAAAGT. The CDR3 is 13 residues long. Deletions cut 10 bases from V and 0 bases from J, with 13 bases between. CDR3 residues: CATGGQPSYEQYF. The DNA of the CDR3 is TGTGCCACTGGCGGACAGCCCTCCTACGAGCAGTACTTC.

The chain carries TRBV18 and TRBJ2-3, with D hard to call. V lost 1 base and J lost 2, with 13 bases in between. Germline assignment: CDR1 KGHSH and CDR2 LQKENI. This CDR3 contains 16 residues. The CDR3 bases are TGTGCCAGCTCACCACGGCCAGGCCGGGTCACAGATACGCAGTATTTT. Translating gives CASSPRPGRVTDTQYF.

The chain couples TRBV4-1 to TRBJ1-2; TRBD1 agrees at 7 bases. With V trimmed by 0 bases and J by 0 bases, 7 bases remained unmatched. The germline gives CDR1 MGHRA, CDR2 YSYEKL. The CDR3 is 17 residues long. The CDR3, as DNA: TGCGCCAGCAGCCAAGAACGGGGACAGATCCCTAACTATGGCTACACCTTC. It yields the protein CASSQERGQIPNYGYTF.